This T cell receptor (beta chain) was profiled in a study of CD8+ T cells in alopecia areata (dated by TCRdb to the late 2010s). With regard to the full study: The treated patients, all with moderate-to-severe alopecia areata, were enrolled in an open-label pilot trial of oral tofacitinib given at 5 to 10 mg twice daily. Tofacitinib was administered for 6 to 18 months, and 6 months of follow-up off drug were then conducted to assess delayed response and recurrence. Tofacitinib-treated patients had biopsies at baseline and at 4 and 24 weeks of treatment, with a later scalp biopsy in several patients. On the human side, TCRbeta sequencing was run on scalp tissue and on sorted CD4+ and CD8+ peripheral blood T cells from healthy controls and from alopecia areata patients with either patchy or totalis/universalis disease. In treated patients, disease severity was measured using the SALT score, which gives the percentage of scalp surface area affected. immunoSEQ multiplex PCR using 35 Vbeta forward primers and 13 Jbeta reverse primers was used to amplify TCRbeta CDR3 regions. RNA was obtained with the PAXgene miRNA kit for fixed scalp, the miRNeasy kit for PBMCs, and the RNeasy kit for mouse skin. To study T cell clonal expansion in alopecia areata, the researchers applied high-throughput TCRbeta sequencing to both the C3H/HeJ mouse model and human patients. Scalp clonality was compared among normal scalp (n=4), patchy alopecia areata scalp (n=8), and alopecia totalis/universalis scalp (n=8). The full study reports these points: Compared with normal scalp, lesional scalp, particularly in alopecia totalis/universalis, had higher clonality and more expanded CD8+ clones, which suggests antigenic drive. Scalp clonality and the number of expanded CD8+ clones among the top 100 scalp clones were significantly decreased by tofacitinib. Many expanded lesional clones persisted in scalp and blood during tofacitinib treatment, which may partly explain relapse after stopping treatment. The treated cohort was small, with a single nonresponder, so links between baseline CD8+ expansion and response need larger studies. Shared TCR sequences between patients were less evident than in mice, which may be partly attributable to HLA diversity in the patient population. Scalp TCR repertoire analysis is complicated because resident alphabeta T cells in normal human skin are also sequenced, whereas mouse skin is dominated by gammadelta T cells.

The method was the immunoSEQ multiplex PCR assay. To provide template for TCR sequencing, every sample had RNA extracted and reverse transcribed into cDNA. First-strand cDNA was synthesized with SuperScript III using a 2:1 mix of oligo-dT and random hexamers. A synthetic immune receptor repertoire was used to assess amplification bias, and residual bias was removed computationally. On the study's bioinformatics: After raw reads were preprocessed to remove errors, the CDR3 was defined following IMGT conventions as running from the conserved cysteine to phenylalanine. Clonality was calculated as 1 minus Shannon entropy normalized by log2 of the number of productive unique TCRs. Scalp TCRbeta sequences were cross-referenced with sorted blood CD4 and CD8 repertoires so that the CD4 or CD8 identity of scalp clones could be inferred. TCRdb stores this immuneACCESS table with in-frame sequences only. Part of the clones is absent; in the studies checked, under half of the shortfall reflects unresolved V genes, and no reason is known for the rest. V and J calls and clone size are as listed in that table; D and trimming were resolved from the DNA. Recorded for this sample are approximately 220,000 clones; 30% to 40% of them occurred a single time. Almost 0.5% of the sample goes to the ten largest clones.

The CDR3 measures 14 amino acids from cysteine to phenylalanine. Kept here is only the CDR3 DNA, which spans 42 bases and is read in frame from base 1. As encoded in the germline V gene, CDR1 is SGHTA while CDR2 is FQGNSA. V sheds 5 bases and J sheds 4 bases, leaving 11 bases between their ends. With regard to this clone: It lacks a known antigen. Base-call qualities are not available, and no considerably larger clone is one nucleotide away.

Taken with the paper, the label for treatment or condition translates to: oral pan-JAK inhibitor, 5-10 mg twice daily. Peripheral blood and lesional scalp punch biopsies were obtained from patients with alopecia areata. PBMCs were separated by density centrifugation and stained for CD3, CD4 and CD8, after which CD4+ and CD8+ T cells were sorted on a FACSAria. The V and J segments used are TRBV7-2 and TRBJ2-2; the best D guess is TRBD1, with 6 bases matching. This TCR derives from a human donor with alopecia areata. The material was CD4+ T cells sorted from blood, obtained at approximately week 30, from a patient treated with tofacitinib. The DNA sequence reads TGTGCCAGCAGCGTTGACAGGACCACCGGGGAGCTGTTTTTT. This sequence encodes CASSVDRTTGELFF.